The entry below gives a single TCR beta chain sequence along with its context. The antigen is unknown. This entry comes from a study of glioma-infiltrating T cells. Study results and caveats: Very few CDR3 sequences were shared between tissue and blood. Non-neoplastic patients had below-expected tissue-blood divergence, while all gliomas exceeded expectation.

There are 12 residues in the CDR3. The germline V and J ends were trimmed by 5 bases and 4 bases, with 11 bases remaining between them. From germline, CDR1 is DFQATT and CDR2 SNEGSKA (reference sequence). TCR alpha and beta CDR3 regions were amplified from RNA using iRepertoire nested multiplex PCR. One-step reverse transcription and amplification started from approximately 100-400 ng of tissue mRNA or PBMC total RNA. TCRdb reprocessed the multiplex PCR reads via MiXCR and lists one record per CDR3 protein. This sample carries 44,000 or so distinct CDR3 sequences, more than 20% of them seen once, and the ten largest clones take roughly 6%.

This clonotype was obtained from a human donor with low-grade glioma or glioblastoma, undergoing nonglioma brain surgery, or in good health (not recorded which). Material: glioma tissue, nonneoplastic brain tissue, or PBMCs (not recorded which). The chain uses TRBV20-1 and TRBJ2-5; D possibly corresponds to TRBD2 (6 bases). The CDR3 reads CSAEGGTETQYF. The CDR3 bases are TGCAGTGCTGAGGGAGGCACAGAGACCCAGTACTTC.